This T cell receptor (beta chain) was sequenced in a study of cytomegalovirus exposure and HLA in healthy donors. The study's findings and limits: HLA alleles showed associations with 15,000 to 20,000 TCR beta sequences in a later analysis, at a 0.05 false discovery rate.

This clone was observed a few times. Its target is not known. Germline loops: CDR1 LGHNA, CDR2 YNFKEQ. The CDR3 consists of 13 residues. Trimming left V 1 base short and J 12 bases short, with 10 bases between. This PCR relied on a set of 60 Vbeta primers and 13 Jbeta primers. The table came from immunoSEQ multiplex PCR; TCRdb's copy has only in-frame clones and leaves some out. The sample contains about 140,000 clones, roughly three quarters of which appear only once. This chain connects TRBV4-2 to TRBJ2-6, with D possibly being TRBD1 (6 bases). Specimen: PBMCs. This receptor was obtained from a man aged 25-45 years in good health and CMV-seronegative. This CDR3 is CASSQGQVSVLTF. DNA of the CDR3: TGTGCCAGCAGCCAAGGACAGGTATCCGTCCTGACTTTC.